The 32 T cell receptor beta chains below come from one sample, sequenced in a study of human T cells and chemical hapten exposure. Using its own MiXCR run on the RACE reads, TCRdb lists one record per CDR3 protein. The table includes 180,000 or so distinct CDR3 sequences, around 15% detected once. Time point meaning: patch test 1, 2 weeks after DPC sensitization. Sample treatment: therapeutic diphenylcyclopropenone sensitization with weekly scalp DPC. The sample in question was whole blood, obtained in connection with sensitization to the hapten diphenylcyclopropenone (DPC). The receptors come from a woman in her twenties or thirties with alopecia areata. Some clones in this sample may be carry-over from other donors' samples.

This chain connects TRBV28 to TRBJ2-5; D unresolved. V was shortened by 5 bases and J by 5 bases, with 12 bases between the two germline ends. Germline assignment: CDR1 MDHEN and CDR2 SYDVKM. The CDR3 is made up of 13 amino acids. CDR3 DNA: TGTGCCAGCAGTAGCCCTACCGGGGAGACCCAGTACTTC. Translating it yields CASSSPTGETQYF. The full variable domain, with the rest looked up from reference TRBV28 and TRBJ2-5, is DVKVTQSSRYLVKRTGEKVFLECVQDMDHENMFWYRQDPGLGLRLIYFSYDVKMKEKGDIPEGYSVSREKKERFSLILESASTNQTSMYLCASSSPTGETQYFGPGTRLLVL.

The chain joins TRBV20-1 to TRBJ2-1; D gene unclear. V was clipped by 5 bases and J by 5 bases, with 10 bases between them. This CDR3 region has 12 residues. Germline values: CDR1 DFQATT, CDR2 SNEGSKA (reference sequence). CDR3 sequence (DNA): TGCAGTGCTGCCCCTCCCGACAATGAGCAGTTCTTC. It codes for CSAAPPDNEQFF.

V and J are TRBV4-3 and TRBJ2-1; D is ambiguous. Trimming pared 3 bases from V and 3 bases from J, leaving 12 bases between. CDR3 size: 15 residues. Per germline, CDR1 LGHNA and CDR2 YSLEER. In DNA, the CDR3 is TGCGCCAGCAGCCAGGAAGGGCGGAGCTACAATGAGCAGTTCTTC. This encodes CASSQEGRSYNEQFF.

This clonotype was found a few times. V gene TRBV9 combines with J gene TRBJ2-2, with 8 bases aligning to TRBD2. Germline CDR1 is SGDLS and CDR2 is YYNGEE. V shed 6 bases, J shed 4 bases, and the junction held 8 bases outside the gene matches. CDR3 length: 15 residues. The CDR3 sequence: CASTGGASTTGELFF. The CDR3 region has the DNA TGTGCCAGCACCGGGGGGGCTAGCACCACCGGGGAGCTGTTTTTT.

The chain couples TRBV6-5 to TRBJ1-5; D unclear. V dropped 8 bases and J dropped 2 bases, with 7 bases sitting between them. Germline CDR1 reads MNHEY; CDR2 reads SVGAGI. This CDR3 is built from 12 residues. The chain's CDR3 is CASGSGNQPQHF. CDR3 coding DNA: TGTGCCAGCGGTTCGGGCAATCAGCCCCAGCATTTT.

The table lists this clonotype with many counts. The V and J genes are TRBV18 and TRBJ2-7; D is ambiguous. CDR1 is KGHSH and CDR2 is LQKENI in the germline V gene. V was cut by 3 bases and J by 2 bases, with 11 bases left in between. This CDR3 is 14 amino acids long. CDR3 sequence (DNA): TGTGCCAGCTCACCCGCGCGTGCTCCCTACGAGCAGTACTTC. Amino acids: CASSPARAPYEQYF.

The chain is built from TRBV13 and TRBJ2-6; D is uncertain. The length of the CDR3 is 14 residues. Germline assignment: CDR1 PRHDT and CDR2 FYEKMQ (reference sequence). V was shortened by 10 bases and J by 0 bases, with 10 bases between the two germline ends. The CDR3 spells CATLRFSGANVLTF. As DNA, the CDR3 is TGTGCCACCCTAAGGTTCTCTGGGGCCAACGTCCTGACTTTC.

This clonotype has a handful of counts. CDR3 sequence: CASSYRSNTGELFF. In nucleotides, the CDR3 is TGTGCCAGCAGTTACCGGTCTAACACCGGGGAGCTGTTTTTT. The chain combines TRBV12-3 or TRBV12-4 with TRBJ2-2; D unresolved. This CDR3 spans 14 amino acids. V was cut by 4 bases and J by 2 bases, with 8 bases left in between.

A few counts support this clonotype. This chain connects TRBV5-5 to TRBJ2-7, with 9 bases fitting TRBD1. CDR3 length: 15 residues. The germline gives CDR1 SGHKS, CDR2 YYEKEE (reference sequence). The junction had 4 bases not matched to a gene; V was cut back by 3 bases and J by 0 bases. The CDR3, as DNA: TGTGCCAGCAGCTGGAGGACAGGGGCCTCCTACGAGCAGTACTTC. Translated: CASSWRTGASYEQYF.

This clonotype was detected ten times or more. This CDR3 is CSVGDILTYEQYF. For the CDR3, the DNA is TGCAGCGTTGGAGACATTCTTACCTACGAGCAGTACTTC. The chain is built from TRBV29-1 and TRBJ2-7; D is uncertain. The CDR3 runs to 13 residues. Germline loops: CDR1 SQVTM, CDR2 ANQGSEA. V was shortened by 4 bases and J by 2 bases, with 12 bases between the two germline ends.

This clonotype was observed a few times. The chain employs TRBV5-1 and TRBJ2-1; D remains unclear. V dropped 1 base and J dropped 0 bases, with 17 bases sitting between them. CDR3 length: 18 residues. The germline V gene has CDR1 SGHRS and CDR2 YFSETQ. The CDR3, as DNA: TGCGCCAGCAGCTTGTACTCCGGCACCACCGCCTCCTACAATGAGCAGTTCTTC. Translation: CASSLYSGTTASYNEQFF.

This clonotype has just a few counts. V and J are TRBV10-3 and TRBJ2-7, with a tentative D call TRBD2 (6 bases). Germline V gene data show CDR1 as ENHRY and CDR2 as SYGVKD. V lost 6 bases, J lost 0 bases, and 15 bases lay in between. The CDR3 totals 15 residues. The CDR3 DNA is TGTGCCATCAGGGAGGGTGGCCCAAGCTCCTACGAGCAGTACTTC. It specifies CAIREGGPSSYEQYF.

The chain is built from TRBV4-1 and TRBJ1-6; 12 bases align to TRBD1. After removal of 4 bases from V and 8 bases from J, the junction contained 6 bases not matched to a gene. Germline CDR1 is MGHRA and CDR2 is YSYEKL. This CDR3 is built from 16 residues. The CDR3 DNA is TGCGCCAGCAGCCTGGGGACAGGGGGCGTCGATTCACCCCTCCACTTT. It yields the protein CASSLGTGGVDSPLHF.

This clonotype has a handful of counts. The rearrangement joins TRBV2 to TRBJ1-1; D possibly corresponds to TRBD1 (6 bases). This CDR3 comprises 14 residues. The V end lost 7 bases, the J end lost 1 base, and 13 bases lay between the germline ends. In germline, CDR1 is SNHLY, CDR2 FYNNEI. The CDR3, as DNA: TGTGCCAGCAATTCGGGACACACGAACACTGAAGCTTTCTTT. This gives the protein CASNSGHTNTEAFF.

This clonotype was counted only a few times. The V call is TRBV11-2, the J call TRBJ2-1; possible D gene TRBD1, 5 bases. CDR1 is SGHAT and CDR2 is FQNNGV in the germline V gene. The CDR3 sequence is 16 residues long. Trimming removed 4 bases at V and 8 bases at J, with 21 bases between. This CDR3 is CASSSGFAGRFDEQFF. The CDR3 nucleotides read TGTGCCAGCAGCTCCGGCTTCGCAGGGCGGTTCGATGAGCAGTTCTTC.

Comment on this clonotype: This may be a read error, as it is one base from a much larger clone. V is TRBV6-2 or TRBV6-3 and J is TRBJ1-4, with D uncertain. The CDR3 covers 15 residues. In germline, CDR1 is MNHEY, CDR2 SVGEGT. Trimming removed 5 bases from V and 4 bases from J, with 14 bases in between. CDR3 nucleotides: TGTGCCAGCAGTCCCCTCACTAGGAGTAATGAAAAACTGTTTTTT. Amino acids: CASSPLTRSNEKLFF.

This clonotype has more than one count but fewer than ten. CDR3 sequence reads: CASSPPVVYEQYF. CDR3 bases: TGTGCCAGCTCACCACCGGTGGTATACGAGCAGTACTTC. This chain links TRBV18 with TRBJ2-7; D is uncertain. The CDR3 spans 13 residues. Trimming cost V 0 bases and J 4 bases, with 7 bases left between them. The germline CDR1 and CDR2 sequences are KGHSH and LQKENI.

The CDR3 sequence is CAISERTAGANVLTF. CDR3 nucleotides: TGTGCCATCAGTGAACGGACCGCTGGGGCCAACGTCCTGACTTTC. The V call is TRBV10-3, the J call TRBJ2-6; D is undetermined. Trimming left V 3 bases short and J 2 bases short, with 8 bases between. CDR3 length: 15 amino acids. Germline V gene sequence: CDR1 ENHRY, CDR2 SYGVKD.

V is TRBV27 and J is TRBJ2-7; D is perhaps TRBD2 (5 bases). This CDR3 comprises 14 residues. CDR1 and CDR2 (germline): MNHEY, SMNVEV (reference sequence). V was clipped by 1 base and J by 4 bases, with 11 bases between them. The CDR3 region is CASSLWSRGYEQYF. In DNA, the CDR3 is TGTGCCAGCAGTTTATGGAGTCGCGGGTACGAGCAGTACTTC.

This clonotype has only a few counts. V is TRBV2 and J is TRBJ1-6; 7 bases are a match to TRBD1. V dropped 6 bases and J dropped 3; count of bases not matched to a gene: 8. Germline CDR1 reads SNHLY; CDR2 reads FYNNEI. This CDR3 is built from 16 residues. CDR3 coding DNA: TGTGCCAGCAGCCCACGCCAGGGGGGCTATAATTCACCCCTCCACTTT. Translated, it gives CASSPRQGGYNSPLHF.

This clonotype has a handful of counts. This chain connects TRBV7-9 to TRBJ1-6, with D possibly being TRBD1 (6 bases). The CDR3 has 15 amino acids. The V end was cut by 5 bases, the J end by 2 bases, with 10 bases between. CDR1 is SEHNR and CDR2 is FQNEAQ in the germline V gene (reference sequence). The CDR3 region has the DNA TGTGCCAGCAGCCCGGGACAAACCTATAATTCACCCCTCCACTTT. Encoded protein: CASSPGQTYNSPLHF. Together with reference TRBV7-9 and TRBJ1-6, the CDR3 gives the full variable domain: DTGVSQNPRHKITKRGQNVTFRCDPISEHNRLYWYRQTLGQGPEFLTYFQNEAQLEKSRLLSDRFSAERPKGSFSTLEIQRTEQGDSAMYLCASSPGQTYNSPLHFGNGTRLTVT.

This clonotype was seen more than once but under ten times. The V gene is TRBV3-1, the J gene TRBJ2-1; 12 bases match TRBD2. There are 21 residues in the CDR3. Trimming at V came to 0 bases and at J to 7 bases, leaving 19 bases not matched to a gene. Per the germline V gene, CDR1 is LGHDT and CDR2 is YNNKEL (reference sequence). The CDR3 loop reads CASSQDRLAGGGWHLGNEQFF. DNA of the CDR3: TGTGCCAGCAGCCAAGATCGCCTAGCGGGAGGGGGTTGGCATTTGGGGAATGAGCAGTTCTTC.

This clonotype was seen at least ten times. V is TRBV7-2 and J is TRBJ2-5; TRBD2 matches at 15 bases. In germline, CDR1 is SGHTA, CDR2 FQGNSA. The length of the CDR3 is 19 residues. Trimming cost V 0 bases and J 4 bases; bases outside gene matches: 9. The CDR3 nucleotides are TGTGCCAGCAGCTTAGCGCCCCGGACTAGCGGGGGGGCCGGAGAGACCCAGTACTTC. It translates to CASSLAPRTSGGAGETQYF. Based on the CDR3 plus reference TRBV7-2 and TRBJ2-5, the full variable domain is GAGVSQSPSNKVTEKGKDVELRCDPISGHTALYWYRQSLGQGLEFLIYFQGNSAPDKSGLPSDRFSAERTGGSVSTLTIQRTQQEDSAVYLCASSLAPRTSGGAGETQYFGPGTRLLVL.

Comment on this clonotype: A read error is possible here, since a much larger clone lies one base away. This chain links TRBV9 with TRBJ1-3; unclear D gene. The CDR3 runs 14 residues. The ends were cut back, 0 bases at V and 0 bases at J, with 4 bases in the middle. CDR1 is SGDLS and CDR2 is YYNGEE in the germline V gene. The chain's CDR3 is CASSVGASGNTIYF. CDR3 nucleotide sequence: TGTGCCAGCAGCGTAGGGGCCTCTGGAAACACCATATATTTT.

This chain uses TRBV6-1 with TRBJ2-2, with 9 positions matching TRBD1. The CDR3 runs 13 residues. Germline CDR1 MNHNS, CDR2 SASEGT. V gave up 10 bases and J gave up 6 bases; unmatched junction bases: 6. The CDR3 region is CATRDRASGELFF. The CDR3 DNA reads TGTGCCACCCGGGACAGGGCGTCCGGGGAGCTGTTTTTT.

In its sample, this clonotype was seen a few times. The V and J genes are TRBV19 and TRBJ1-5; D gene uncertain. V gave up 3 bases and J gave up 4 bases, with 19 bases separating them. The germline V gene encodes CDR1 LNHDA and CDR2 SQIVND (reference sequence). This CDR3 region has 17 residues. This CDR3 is CASSIAPDGIWNQPQHF. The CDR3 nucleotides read TGTGCCAGTAGTATTGCCCCGGACGGGATATGGAATCAGCCCCAGCATTTT.

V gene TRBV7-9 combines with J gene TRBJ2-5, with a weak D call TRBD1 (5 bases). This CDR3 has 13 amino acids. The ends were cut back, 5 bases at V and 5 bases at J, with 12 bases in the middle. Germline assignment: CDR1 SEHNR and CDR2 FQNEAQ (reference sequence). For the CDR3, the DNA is TGTGCCAGCAGCCCCCAGGGTTCTGAGACCCAGTACTTC. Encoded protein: CASSPQGSETQYF.

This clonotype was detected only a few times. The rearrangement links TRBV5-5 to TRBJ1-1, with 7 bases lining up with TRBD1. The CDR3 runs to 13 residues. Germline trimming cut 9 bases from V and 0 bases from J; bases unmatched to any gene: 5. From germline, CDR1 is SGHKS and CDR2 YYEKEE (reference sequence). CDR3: CATDRDMNTEAFF. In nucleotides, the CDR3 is TGTGCCACCGACAGGGATATGAACACTGAAGCTTTCTTT.

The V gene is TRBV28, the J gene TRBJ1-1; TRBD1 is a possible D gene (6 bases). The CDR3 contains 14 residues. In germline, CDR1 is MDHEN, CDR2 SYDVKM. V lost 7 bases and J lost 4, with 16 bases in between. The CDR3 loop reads CASIRPGATTEAFF. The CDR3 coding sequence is TGTGCCAGCATTCGTCCAGGGGCGACCACTGAAGCTTTCTTT.

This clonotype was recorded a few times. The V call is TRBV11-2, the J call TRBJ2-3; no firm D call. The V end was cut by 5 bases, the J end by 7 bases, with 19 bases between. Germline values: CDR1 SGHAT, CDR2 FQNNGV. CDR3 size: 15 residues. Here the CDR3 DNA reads TGTGCCAGCAGCCTACAAACATCATCGTGGAATACGCAGTATTTT. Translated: CASSLQTSSWNTQYF. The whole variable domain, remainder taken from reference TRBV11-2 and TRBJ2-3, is EAGVAQSPRYKIIEKRQSVAFWCNPISGHATLYWYQQILGQGPKLLIQFQNNGVVDDSQLPKDRFSAERLKGVDSTLKIQPAKLEDSAVYLCASSLQTSSWNTQYFGPGTRLTVL.

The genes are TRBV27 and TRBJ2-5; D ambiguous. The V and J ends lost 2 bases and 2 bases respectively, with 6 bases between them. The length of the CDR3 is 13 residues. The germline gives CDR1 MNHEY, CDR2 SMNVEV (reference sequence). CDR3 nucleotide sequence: TGTGCCAGCAGTTTAGATGTTCAAGAGACCCAGTACTTC. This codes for CASSLDVQETQYF.

This CDR3 is CASSYSGPGEQYF. The CDR3 coding sequence is TGTGCCAGCAGTTATAGCGGGCCCGGCGAGCAGTACTTC. The V and J genes are TRBV27 and TRBJ2-7; 7 nucleotides match TRBD2. CDR1 MNHEY and CDR2 SMNVEV come from the germline V gene (reference sequence). V dropped 4 bases and J dropped 6; count of bases not matched to a gene: 6. The CDR3 consists of 13 residues.